Sequencing of this TCR beta chain was carried out in a study of shared clonotypes between healthy human individuals. Germline CDR1 is DFQATT and CDR2 is SNEGSKA (reference sequence). The CDR3 runs 11 residues. The junction had 4 bases not matched to a gene; V was cut back by 7 bases and J by 7 bases. Produced via immunoSEQ multiplex PCR; TCRdb's table is partial and in-frame only. This sample has fewer than 400,000 clones, with over 65% found just once. Those who donated, Caucasian adults without exception, all lived in Nashville, Tennessee. V and J are TRBV20-1 and TRBJ2-1; 7 nucleotides align to TRBD1. This receptor was taken from a man aged 25 to 40 in good health. Sequencing input: memory CD4+ T cells sorted from blood. As for subset: CD45RA-negative fraction. The DNA for the CDR3 is TGCAGTGGGAAGACAGGGAATGAGCAGTTCTTC. This codes for CSGKTGNEQFF.